The 15 T cell receptor beta chains listed next were all sequenced from one sample in a study of blood T cell repertoires in COVID-19. TCRdb's copy holds only in-frame clones and misses some; the assay was immunoSEQ multiplex PCR. Of a few hundred thousand clones listed, 88% are singletons. What was sequenced was PBMCs or T cells enriched from blood (not recorded which). These receptors were obtained from a woman in her thirties or forties who had recovered from COVID-19.

This chain links TRBV5-8 with TRBJ2-3, with 11 bases fitting TRBD1. V lost 1 base and J lost 9; bases outside the gene matches: 4. The CDR3 has 14 amino acids. Looked up from germline, CDR1 is SGHTS and CDR2 is YDEGEE. The CDR3, as DNA: TGTGCCAGCAGCTTGCGGGGACAGGGGGTAACGCAGTATTTT. It encodes CASSLRGQGVTQYF.

The V call is TRBV18, the J call TRBJ2-5; 9 bases agree with TRBD1. This CDR3 comprises 13 residues. The germline V gene has CDR1 KGHSH and CDR2 LQKENI. Trimming took 6 bases from V and 4 from J; bases not matched to a gene: 3. CDR3 in amino acids: CASSRDRAETQYF. CDR3 nucleotide sequence: TGTGCCAGCTCTCGGGACAGGGCAGAGACCCAGTACTTC.

The chain has TRBV27 and TRBJ1-6, with TRBD1 matching 7 bases. CDR1 is MNHEY and CDR2 is SMNVEV in the germline V gene (reference sequence). The length of the CDR3 is 15 residues. V lost 5 bases to trimming and J lost 7 bases; unmatched junction nucleotides: 8. CDR3 region: CASSPIDRENSPLHF. The CDR3 bases are TGTGCCAGCAGTCCGATCGACAGGGAGAATTCACCCCTCCACTTT.

In regard to this clone: This sample also contains other DNA sequences that code for the same CDR3. This CDR3 is CASSLRLAVYNEQFF. The CDR3 DNA follows: TGTGCCAGCAGCTTGAGGTTAGCGGTATACAATGAGCAGTTCTTC. The chain combines TRBV5-6 with TRBJ2-1; D possibly corresponds to TRBD2 (6 bases). Germline CDR1 reads SGHDT; CDR2 reads YYEEEE. The CDR3 loop spans 15 amino acids. The V end lost 1 base, the J end lost 4 bases, and 12 bases lay between the germline ends.

CDR3 amino acids: CASNRIRDYNSPLHF. DNA of the CDR3: TGTGCCAGCAATCGGATTCGGGATTATAATTCACCCCTCCACTTT. The chain joins TRBV27 to TRBJ1-6; D ambiguous. The germline V gene has CDR1 MNHEY and CDR2 SMNVEV (reference sequence). V shed 7 bases and J shed 4 bases, with 14 bases lying between them. The CDR3 spans 15 residues.

The genes are TRBV27 and TRBJ1-1, with 7 bases aligning to TRBD1. With V trimmed by 5 bases and J by 1 base, 7 bases remained unmatched. CDR3 length: 15 amino acids. Germline CDR1 MNHEY, CDR2 SMNVEV (reference sequence). The CDR3: CASSPSTGWNTEAFF. CDR3 sequence (DNA): TGTGCCAGCAGTCCATCGACAGGGTGGAACACTGAAGCTTTCTTT.

The sample holds one count of this clone. The chain recombines TRBV19 with TRBJ1-1; possibly TRBD1 for D (6 bases). CDR1 and CDR2 (germline): LNHDA, SQIVND (reference sequence). Deletions cut 4 bases from V and 5 bases from J, with 14 bases between. CDR3 size: 14 residues. The CDR3 DNA follows: TGTGCCAGTAGTACCGACAGGTGGAGTACTGAAGCTTTCTTT. Its translation is CASSTDRWSTEAFF.

This clone was found once. This chain joins TRBV29-1 and TRBJ1-1; TRBD1 matches 8 bases. From germline, CDR1 is SQVTM and CDR2 ANQGSEA. The junction had 7 bases not matched to a gene; V was cut back by 5 bases and J by 5 bases. The CDR3 has 13 amino acids. CDR3 in DNA: TGCAGCGTTAAAATGACAGGGGTTACTGAAGCTTTCTTT. Its protein is CSVKMTGVTEAFF.

The gene calls are TRBV11-2 and TRBJ1-1; perhaps TRBD1 as D (5 bases). From germline, CDR1 is SGHAT and CDR2 FQNNGV. Trimming took off 4 bases at V and 5 bases at J, with 11 bases between the two ends. The CDR3 totals 13 residues. This chain's CDR3 is CASSSGGWTEAFF. In DNA, the CDR3 is TGTGCCAGCAGCTCCGGGGGGTGGACTGAAGCTTTCTTT. Full variable domain (outside the CDR3, taken from reference TRBV11-2 and TRBJ1-1): EAGVAQSPRYKIIEKRQSVAFWCNPISGHATLYWYQQILGQGPKLLIQFQNNGVVDDSQLPKDRFSAERLKGVDSTLKIQPAKLEDSAVYLCASSSGGWTEAFFGQGTRLTVV.

The chain recombines TRBV7-8 with TRBJ2-2; D perhaps matches TRBD2 (6 bases). V was clipped by 6 bases and J by 4 bases, with 15 bases between them. Germline loops: CDR1 SGHVS, CDR2 FQNEAQ. This CDR3 has 15 residues. The CDR3 here is CASSRSGSGTGELFF. Here the CDR3 DNA reads TGTGCCAGCAGTCGTAGCGGTTCGGGCACCGGGGAGCTGTTTTTT.

This clone was detected a few times. V gene TRBV9 combines with J gene TRBJ2-2; 12 bases match TRBD2. Germline V lookup: CDR1 SGDLS, CDR2 YYNGEE. Trimming removed 2 bases from V and 5 bases from J; junction bases left unmatched: 1. The CDR3 contains 15 residues. The CDR3 reads CASSVGTSGTGELFF. In DNA form, the CDR3 reads TGTGCCAGCAGCGTCGGGACTAGCGGGACCGGGGAGCTGTTTTTT.

The chain combines TRBV4-1 with TRBJ2-5; 7 nucleotides line up with TRBD2. The V segment lost 1 base and the J segment 1 base; nucleotides outside the gene matches: 3. The germline V gene has CDR1 MGHRA and CDR2 YSYEKL. The CDR3 runs 15 residues. The CDR3 protein is CASSQVGLRQETQYF. The CDR3 DNA sequence: TGCGCCAGCAGCCAAGTGGGACTACGCCAAGAGACCCAGTACTTC.

This chain joins TRBV3-1 (or the pseudogene TRBV3-2) and TRBJ2-3; D perhaps matches TRBD1 (5 bases). Germline V gene lookup returns CDR1 LGHDT and CDR2 YNNKEL (reference sequence). There are 15 residues in the CDR3. The V gene lost 6 bases and the J gene lost 3 bases, with 16 bases spanning the gap. CDR3 DNA sequence: TGTGCCAGCAGTATCAGGGATGGGTGGACAGATACGCAGTATTTT. It encodes CASSIRDGWTDTQYF.

J is TRBJ2-7 and V is TRBV3-1 (or the pseudogene TRBV3-2); TRBD2 is a possible D gene (6 bases). Deletions cut 4 bases from V and 3 bases from J, with 10 bases between. Germline values: CDR1 LGHDT, CDR2 YNNKEL (reference sequence). This CDR3 has 13 amino acids. In DNA, the CDR3 is TGTGCCAGCAGCCCCGCGGACTACTACGAGCAGTACTTC. The encoded protein is CASSPADYYEQYF.

In this sample, this clone turned up a few times. This rearrangement joins TRBV19 to TRBJ1-1; tentative D call: TRBD1 (6 bases). Germline V CDR1 and CDR2: LNHDA, SQIVND (reference sequence). The CDR3 is 14 amino acids. Trimming cost V 7 bases and J 4 bases, with 16 bases left between them. CDR3 region: CASMWQGSGTEAFF. Here the CDR3 DNA reads TGTGCCAGTATGTGGCAGGGGTCGGGCACTGAAGCTTTCTTT.